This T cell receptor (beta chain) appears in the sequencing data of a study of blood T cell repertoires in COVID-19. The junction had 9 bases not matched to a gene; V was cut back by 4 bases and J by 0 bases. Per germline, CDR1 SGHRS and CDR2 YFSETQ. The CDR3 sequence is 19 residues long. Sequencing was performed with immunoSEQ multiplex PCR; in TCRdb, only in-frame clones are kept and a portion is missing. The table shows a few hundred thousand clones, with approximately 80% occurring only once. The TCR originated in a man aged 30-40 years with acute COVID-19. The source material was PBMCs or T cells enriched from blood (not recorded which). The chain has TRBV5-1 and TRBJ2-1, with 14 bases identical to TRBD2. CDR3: CASSQPTSGGGSSYNEQFF. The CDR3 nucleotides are TGCGCCAGCAGCCAACCGACTAGCGGGGGGGGTAGCTCCTACAATGAGCAGTTCTTC.